This passage covers 10 T cell receptor beta chains from one sample sequenced in a study of cytomegalovirus exposure and HLA in healthy donors (dated by TCRdb to the late 2010s). The library came from the immunoSEQ multiplex PCR assay. The multiplex PCR relied on a mix of 60 forward primers for TCR Vbeta segments and 13 reverse primers for TCR Jbeta segments. Imported from immuneACCESS, the table was reduced by TCRdb to in-frame sequences with V and J called. These copies leave out some clones; in studies compared against another copy, an unresolved V gene accounts for under half, and the cause of the remainder is not known. The table for this sample lists more than 90,000 clones; more than 75% of them were counted only once. The leading ten clones occupy more than 0.6% of the sample. Sequenced: PBMCs. The receptors here all came from a woman aged 55-70 years in good health and CMV-seronegative.

This chain's CDR3 is CAISAQDRRKETQYF. CDR3 sequence (DNA): TGTGCCATCAGTGCGCAGGACAGAAGAAAAGAGACCCAGTACTTC. This rearrangement joins TRBV10-3 to TRBJ2-5; D is possibly TRBD1 (6 bases). Looked up from germline, CDR1 is ENHRY and CDR2 is SYGVKD. V shed 4 bases and J shed 3 bases, with 15 bases lying between them. The CDR3 consists of 15 residues.

The table lists this clone with a few counts. This rearrangement joins TRBV25-1 to TRBJ1-2; 7 bases fit TRBD1. The V segment lost 1 base and the J segment 8 bases; nucleotides outside the gene matches: 10. The CDR3 has 15 residues. Germline loops: CDR1 MGHDK, CDR2 SYGVNS. The CDR3 DNA is TGTGCCAGCAGTGAATGGGAGTGGGACAGAGGAGGCTACACCTTC. Amino acid sequence: CASSEWEWDRGGYTF.

This chain uses TRBV28 with TRBJ1-2; 8 bases align to TRBD1. The V gene's germline CDR1 is MDHEN and CDR2 SYDVKM. This CDR3 contains 15 residues. With 4 bases clipped from V and 8 bases from J, the junction kept 12 bases outside the gene matches. The CDR3 protein is CASSSPGTGTRGYTF. The CDR3 region has the DNA TGTGCCAGCAGTTCCCCCGGGACAGGAACCAGGGGCTACACCTTC.

This chain connects TRBV28 to TRBJ1-2, with 7 bases matching TRBD1. Germline values: CDR1 MDHEN, CDR2 SYDVKM. The junction had 6 bases not matched to a gene; V was cut back by 10 bases and J by 4 bases. This CDR3 is built from 12 residues. The CDR3 protein is CAIDRDGYGYTF. CDR3 nucleotide sequence: TGTGCCATAGACAGGGACGGCTATGGCTACACCTTC.

V is TRBV15 and J is TRBJ1-2; D not certain. Germline CDR1 is LNHNV and CDR2 is YYDKDF (reference sequence). The CDR3 has 16 amino acids. Trimming pared 3 bases from V and 0 bases from J, leaving 14 bases between. This CDR3 reads CATSRARGPTNYGYTF. The CDR3 bases are TGTGCCACCAGCAGGGCCCGGGGTCCAACTAACTATGGCTACACCTTC.

About this clone itself: Relative to the germline gene, one junction end is altered; a read error may explain this. V and J are TRBV7-2 and TRBJ1-2; D remains unclear. The CDR3 has 15 amino acids. The germline CDR1 and CDR2 sequences are SGHTA and FQGNSA. The CDR3 region is CAGSLWASANYGYTF. As DNA, the CDR3 is TGTGCCGGCAGCTTATGGGCCTCAGCCAACTATGGCTACACCTTC.

The rearrangement uses TRBV19 and TRBJ1-2, with TRBD1 matching 8 bases. Trimming removed 7 bases from V and 0 bases from J; junction bases left unmatched: 7. CDR3 length equals 15 residues. Germline lookup yields CDR1 LNHDA and CDR2 SQIVND (reference sequence). CDR3 DNA sequence: TGTGCCAGTACCCCGACAGGGGTGGCTAACTATGGCTACACCTTC. This sequence encodes CASTPTGVANYGYTF.

The chain joins TRBV5-6 to TRBJ2-7; 8 nucleotides agree with TRBD2. Germline values: CDR1 SGHDT, CDR2 YYEEEE. The CDR3 is made up of 12 amino acids. J gave up 9 bases and V 4 bases, and 6 bases lay outside the gene matches. The CDR3 is CASSRAGAVQYF. The DNA of the CDR3 is TGTGCCAGCAGCCGAGCGGGAGCAGTGCAGTACTTC.

The genes are TRBV7-9 and TRBJ2-3; 9 bases match TRBD1. Germline trimming cut 1 base from V and 3 bases from J; bases unmatched to any gene: 5. Germline V CDR1 and CDR2: SEHNR, FQNEAQ (reference sequence). The CDR3 contains 16 residues. The CDR3 DNA sequence: TGTGCCAGCAGCTTAGGGACAGGGGAAGTGACAGATACGCAGTATTTT. Encoded protein: CASSLGTGEVTDTQYF.

The V gene is TRBV6-6, the J gene TRBJ2-3, with D tentatively TRBD1 (6 bases). The length of the CDR3 is 13 residues. CDR1 and CDR2 from the germline V gene are MNHNY and SVGAGI (reference sequence). The V end lost 7 bases, the J end lost 4 bases, and 12 bases lay between the germline ends. In DNA, the CDR3 is TGTGCCAGCAACTCCTACAGGGCAGATACGCAGTATTTT. Amino acid sequence: CASNSYRADTQYF.